The 6 T cell receptor beta chains listed next were all sequenced from one sample in a study of post-analysis software for immune sequencing data. Broader study findings: TRBV5-6, TRBV5-1 and TRBV20-1 were among roughly 5 TRBV segments more frequent in patients than controls.

Included in the TCR beta cDNA libraries were unique molecular identifiers. TCRdb re-derived calls from the PCR reads in MiXCR, one entry per CDR3 protein. The sample lists roughly 800,000 distinct CDR3 sequences, approximately 57% occurring once. What these receptors recognize is not known. The specimen sequenced was blood. These receptors came from a girl aged 10-17 years with multiple sclerosis.

The rearrangement uses TRBV29-1 and TRBJ2-7, with D perhaps TRBD2 (5 bases). The germline CDR1 and CDR2 sequences are SQVTM and ANQGSEA. The CDR3 has 14 residues. The V end lost 6 bases, the J end lost 6 bases, and 21 bases lay between the germline ends. DNA for the CDR3: TGCAGCGTACTGGGTCGGACCCCCGGAGGCGAGCAGTACTTC. The encoded protein is CSVLGRTPGGEQYF.

The chain recombines TRBV4-1 with TRBJ2-5; the D is unclear. The J call is in doubt because the DNA end fits TRBJ2-7 better. Germline V CDR1 and CDR2: MGHRA, YSYEKL. This CDR3 is built from 13 residues. The CDR3 region has the DNA TGCGCCAGCAGCCAAGATAGTGACCACGAGCAGTACTTC. This encodes CASSQDSDHEQYF.

This clonotype is a singleton in its sample. The chain couples TRBV6-5 to TRBJ1-1, with D unclear. CDR1 and CDR2 (germline): MNHEY, SVGAGI. CDR3 length equals 11 residues. The germline V and J ends were trimmed by 10 bases and 1 base, with 7 bases remaining between them. CDR3 DNA sequence: TGTGCCACCCAGGAGAACACTGAAGCTTTCTTT. Translation gives CATQENTEAFF.

There are many counts of this clonotype. At one end the junction does not follow the germline gene, possibly because of a read error. The gene calls are TRBV5-1 and TRBJ2-1; D may be TRBD1 or TRBD2 (5 bases each). The CDR3 sequence is 12 residues long. Germline V gene data show CDR1 as SGHRS and CDR2 as YFSETQ. CDR3: CASSLLGDEQFF. CDR3 nucleotide sequence: TGTGCCAGCAGCTTATTGGGGGATGAGCAGTTCTTC. Supplemented by reference TRBV5-1 and TRBJ2-1, the full variable domain reads KAGVTQTPRYLIKTRGQQVTLSCSPISGHRSVSWYQQTPGQGLQFLFEYFSETQRNKGNFPGRFSGRQFSNSRSEMNVSTLELGDSALYLCASSLLGDEQFFGPGTRLTVL.

This chain links TRBV20-1 with TRBJ2-4; D might be TRBD2 (5 bases). V was trimmed by 3 bases and J by 13 bases, leaving 10 bases between them. The CDR3 covers 10 residues. Germline values: CDR1 DFQATT, CDR2 SNEGSKA (reference sequence). The CDR3 DNA follows: TGCAGTGCTAGGTCGGAGGAGCAGTACTTC. It encodes CSARSEEQYF.

This sequence joins TRBV7-9 and TRBJ2-5, with 11 bases that match TRBD2. The germline V gene has CDR1 SEHNR and CDR2 FQNEAQ (reference sequence). The CDR3 is 15 amino acids. The J segment lost 11 bases and the V segment lost 1 base, leaving 9 bases of the junction unmatched. Here the CDR3 reads CASSLVAGGPGEQYF. CDR3 DNA: TGTGCCAGCAGCTTAGTAGCGGGAGGGCCAGGGGAGCAGTACTTC.